This T cell receptor beta chain was documented in a study of blood T cell repertoires in COVID-19. About the study: T cells, B-cell-depleted T cells, or PBMCs provided the cDNA or gDNA that served as material.

Original analysis: Counts of nucleated cells, estimated from reference gene primer amplification, were obtained. Assay used: immunoSEQ multiplex PCR; TCRdb lists only in-frame clones, some missing. The DNA gave D and trimming, while V, J and clone size come from that table. This sample has tens of thousands of clones; approximately 91% occur once, and the top ten carry around 35%. From germline, CDR1 is SGHRS and CDR2 YFSETQ. The CDR3 has 15 residues. V shed 3 bases, J shed 4 bases, and the junction held 8 bases outside the gene matches. The sequenced sample consisted of peripheral blood. This TCR derives from a man in his sixties with active or convalescent COVID-19. This chain uses TRBV5-1 with TRBJ2-5; 8 positions agree with TRBD2. CDR3 protein: CASSSGGAEGETQYF. CDR3 sequence (DNA): TGCGCCAGCAGCTCCGGGGGGGCCGAGGGAGAGACCCAGTACTTC.